This T cell receptor beta chain was sequenced during a study of T cells in localized non-small cell lung cancer. Study-wide findings and caveats: Among blood samples, higher T cell density accompanied longer overall survival. Sequence data derive from only one tumor region, so heterogeneity remains possible. Adjacent lung tissue had a median about 58 of the top 100 clones found in the tumor. Uninvolved adjacent lung showed the highest T cell clonality, exceeding tumor.

Clones were read by immunoSEQ multiplex PCR, and TCRdb kept only the in-frame ones, dropping some. The table lists roughly 2,300 clones, around 20% of them singletons, with around 20% in the top ten. Notes on this clone: The antigen remains undetermined.

Germline assignment: CDR1 GTSNPN and CDR2 SVGIG (reference sequence). CDR3 size: 14 residues. Sequences were derived from lung tumor tissue, sampled before any cancer treatment. The gene calls are TRBV30 and TRBJ2-2; 7 bases are shared with TRBD1. This TCR derives from a man between 40 and 70 years old with stage II lung adenocarcinoma. The CDR3 protein is CAISTGPNTGELFF. The DNA for the CDR3 is TGTGCGATATCGACAGGGCCTAACACCGGGGAGCTGTTTTTT.